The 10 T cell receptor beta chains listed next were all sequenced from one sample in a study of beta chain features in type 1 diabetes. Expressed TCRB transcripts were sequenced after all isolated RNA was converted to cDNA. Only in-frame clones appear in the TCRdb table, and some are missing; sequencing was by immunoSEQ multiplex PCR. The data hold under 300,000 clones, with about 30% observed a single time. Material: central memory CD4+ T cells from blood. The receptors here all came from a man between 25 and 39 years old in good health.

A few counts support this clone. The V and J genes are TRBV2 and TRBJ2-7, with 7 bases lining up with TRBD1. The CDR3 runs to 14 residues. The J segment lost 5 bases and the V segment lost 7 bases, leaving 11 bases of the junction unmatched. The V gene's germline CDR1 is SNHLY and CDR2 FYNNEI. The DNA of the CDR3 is TGTGCCAGCAAAGTTGCAGGGGGACAAAACGAGCAGTACTTC. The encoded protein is CASKVAGGQNEQYF.

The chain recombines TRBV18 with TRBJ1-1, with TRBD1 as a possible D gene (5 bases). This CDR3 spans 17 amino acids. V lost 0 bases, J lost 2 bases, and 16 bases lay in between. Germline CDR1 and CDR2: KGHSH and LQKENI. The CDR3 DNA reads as TGTGCCAGCTCACCACCGGTCTCTAACAGGATAAACACTGAAGCTTTCTTT. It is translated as CASSPPVSNRINTEAFF. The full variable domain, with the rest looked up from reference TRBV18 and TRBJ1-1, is NAGVMQNPRHLVRRRGQEARLRCSPMKGHSHVYWYRQLPEEGLKFMVYLQKENIIDESGMPKERFSAEFPKEGPSILRIQQVVRGDSAAYFCASSPPVSNRINTEAFFGQGTRLTVV.

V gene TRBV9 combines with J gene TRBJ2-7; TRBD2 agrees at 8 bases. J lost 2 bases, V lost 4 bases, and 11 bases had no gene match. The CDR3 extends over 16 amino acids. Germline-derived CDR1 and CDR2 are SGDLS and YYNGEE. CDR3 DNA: TGTGCCAGCAGCACCGACGGGGGGGCGGCAACCTACGAGCAGTACTTC. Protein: CASSTDGGAATYEQYF.

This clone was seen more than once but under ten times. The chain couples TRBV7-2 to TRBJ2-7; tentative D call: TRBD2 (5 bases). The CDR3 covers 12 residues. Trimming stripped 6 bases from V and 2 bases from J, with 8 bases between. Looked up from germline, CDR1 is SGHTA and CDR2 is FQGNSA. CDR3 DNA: TGTGCCAGCAGTGAGACTACCTACGAGCAGTACTTC. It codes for CASSETTYEQYF. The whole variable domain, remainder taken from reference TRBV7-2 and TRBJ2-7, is GAGVSQSPSNKVTEKGKDVELRCDPISGHTALYWYRQSLGQGLEFLIYFQGNSAPDKSGLPSDRFSAERTGGSVSTLTIQRTQQEDSAVYLCASSETTYEQYFGPGTRLTVT.

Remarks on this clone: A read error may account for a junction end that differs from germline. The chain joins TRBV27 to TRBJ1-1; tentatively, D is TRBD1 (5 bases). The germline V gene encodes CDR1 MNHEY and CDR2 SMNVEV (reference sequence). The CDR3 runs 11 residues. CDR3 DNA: TGTGCCAGCAGCTCAGGGACTGGAGCTTTCTTT. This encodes CASSSGTGAFF.

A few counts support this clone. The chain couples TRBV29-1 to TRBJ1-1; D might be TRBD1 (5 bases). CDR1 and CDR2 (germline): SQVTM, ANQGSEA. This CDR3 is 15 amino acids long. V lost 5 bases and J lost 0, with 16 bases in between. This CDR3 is CSVQGATLMNTEAFF. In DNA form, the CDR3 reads TGCAGCGTTCAGGGAGCCACCTTGATGAACACTGAAGCTTTCTTT.

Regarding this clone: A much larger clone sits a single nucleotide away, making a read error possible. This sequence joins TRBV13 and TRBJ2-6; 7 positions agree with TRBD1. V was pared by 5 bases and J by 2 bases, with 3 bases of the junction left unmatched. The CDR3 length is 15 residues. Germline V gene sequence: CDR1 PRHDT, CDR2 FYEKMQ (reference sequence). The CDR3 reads CASSPTGAGANVLTF. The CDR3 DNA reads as TGTGCCAGCAGCCCAACAGGGGCTGGGGCCAACGTCCTGACTTTC.

CDR3 residues: CASSALPGPQETQYF. CDR3 DNA: TGTGCCAGCAGCGCCTTACCCGGGCCCCAAGAGACCCAGTACTTC. The J gene is TRBJ2-5, the V gene TRBV11-2, with D unresolved. Trimming took off 5 bases at V and 1 base at J, with 14 bases between the two ends. Germline-derived CDR1 and CDR2 are SGHAT and FQNNGV. The CDR3 spans 15 residues.

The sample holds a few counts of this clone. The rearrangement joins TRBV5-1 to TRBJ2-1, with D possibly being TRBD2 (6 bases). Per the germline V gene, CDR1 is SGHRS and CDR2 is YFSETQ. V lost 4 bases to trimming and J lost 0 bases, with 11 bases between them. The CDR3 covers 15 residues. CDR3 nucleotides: TGCGCCAGCAGCGGCGGGGCGGTCTCCTACAATGAGCAGTTCTTC. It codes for CASSGGAVSYNEQFF.

In nucleotides, the CDR3 is TGTGCCAGCAGTCCCCCAGACAGGGCGATCAATCAGCCCCAGCATTTT. This encodes CASSPPDRAINQPQHF. The rearrangement uses TRBV28 and TRBJ1-5; 7 bases are a match to TRBD1. The CDR3 runs to 16 residues. The germline CDR1 and CDR2 sequences are MDHEN and SYDVKM. Trimming cost V 5 bases and J 3 bases; bases outside gene matches: 10.